The rows below give T cell receptor beta chains drawn from one sample of a study of post-analysis software for immune sequencing data. TCRdb reanalysed the PCR reads using MiXCR and keeps one entry per CDR3 protein. This table has roughly 700,000 distinct CDR3 sequences, 25% to 30% appearing once. The sample taken for sequencing was blood. These receptor sequences come from a girl aged 5 to 17 with multiple sclerosis. The CDR3 runs from the conserved cysteine through the conserved F or W. D genes are given only for firm matches. A row's size may be missing; if present it is once, few, many or a size class.

j_gene: TRBJ2-7; v_gene: TRBV24-1; abundance: NA; d_gene: TRBD1; CDR3aa: CATSDGGTGGYEQYF; CDR3nt: TGTGCCACCAGTGATGGCGGGACAGGGGGCTACGAGCAGTACTTC
j_gene: TRBJ2-5; v_gene: TRBV28; abundance: NA; d_gene: TRBD1; CDR3aa: CASSLAGGLGETQYF; CDR3nt: TGTGCCAGCAGTTTAGCAGGGGGCCTAGGAGAGACCCAGTACTTC
j_gene: TRBJ2-2; v_gene: TRBV5-1; abundance: NA; d_gene: NA; CDR3aa: CASSLFDRSNTGELFF; CDR3nt: TGCGCCAGCAGCTTGTTTGACAGATCGAACACCGGGGAGCTGTTTTTT
j_gene: TRBJ2-1; v_gene: TRBV29-1; abundance: NA; d_gene: TRBD2; CDR3aa: CSVEASGQTYNEQFF; CDR3nt: TGCAGCGTCGAGGCTAGCGGCCAAACCTACAATGAGCAGTTCTTC
j_gene: TRBJ2-3; v_gene: TRBV12-3/TRBV12-4; abundance: NA; d_gene: TRBD2; CDR3aa: CASSPITSGGADTQYF; CDR3nt: TGTGCCAGCAGTCCAATTACTAGCGGGGGAGCAGATACGCAGTATTTT
j_gene: TRBJ2-2; v_gene: TRBV7-2; abundance: NA; d_gene: NA; CDR3aa: CASTNREGDTGELFF; CDR3nt: TGTGCCAGTACAAACAGGGAAGGGGACACCGGGGAGCTGTTTTTT
j_gene: TRBJ2-6; v_gene: TRBV27; abundance: few; d_gene: NA; CDR3aa: CASSLSGAGDPNVLTF; CDR3nt: TGTGCCAGCAGTTTATCGGGGGCAGGGGATCCCAACGTCCTGACTTTC
j_gene: TRBJ1-1; v_gene: TRBV5-1; abundance: NA; d_gene: TRBD1; CDR3aa: CASSRQDRVTEAFF; CDR3nt: TGCGCCAGCAGTCGCCAGGACAGGGTTACTGAAGCTTTCTTT
j_gene: TRBJ2-7; v_gene: TRBV7-2; abundance: many; d_gene: TRBD2; CDR3aa: CASSPETSGPYEQYF; CDR3nt: TGTGCCAGCAGCCCTGAGACTAGCGGACCCTACGAGCAGTACTTC
j_gene: TRBJ2-1; v_gene: TRBV14; abundance: NA; d_gene: TRBD1; CDR3aa: CAGSPWDRGYNEQFF; CDR3nt: TGTGCCGGCAGCCCGTGGGACAGGGGCTACAATGAGCAGTTCTTC
j_gene: TRBJ2-5; v_gene: TRBV6-6; abundance: few; d_gene: TRBD1; CDR3aa: CASSYVGQQETQYF; CDR3nt: TGTGCCAGCAGTTACGTGGGACAGCAAGAGACCCAGTACTTC
j_gene: TRBJ2-2; v_gene: TRBV7-9; abundance: NA; d_gene: NA; CDR3aa: CASSLEGNTGELFF; CDR3nt: TGTGCCAGCAGCTTAGAAGGGAACACCGGGGAGCTGTTTTTT
j_gene: TRBJ1-1; v_gene: TRBV6-5; abundance: few; d_gene: NA; CDR3aa: CASSYSTVLGVSNTEAFF; CDR3nt: TGTGCCAGCAGTTACTCAACAGTTCTGGGGGTTTCGAACACTGAAGCTTTCTTT
j_gene: TRBJ2-4; v_gene: TRBV11-1; abundance: NA; d_gene: NA; CDR3aa: CASSLWQGAAKNIQYF; CDR3nt: TGTGCCAGCAGCTTGTGGCAGGGAGCAGCCAAAAACATTCAGTACTTC
j_gene: TRBJ2-5; v_gene: TRBV6-5; abundance: many; d_gene: NA; CDR3aa: CASSPFLDTSRGETQYF; CDR3nt: TGTGCCAGCAGCCCCTTTCTGGACACCTCCCGGGGGGAGACCCAGTACTTC
j_gene: TRBJ2-5; v_gene: TRBV27; abundance: few; d_gene: NA; CDR3aa: CASSSGQRGTQYF; CDR3nt: TGTGCCAGCAGTTCTGGACAGAGGGGGACCCAGTACTTC
j_gene: TRBJ2-7; v_gene: TRBV29-1; abundance: many; d_gene: NA; CDR3aa: CSVTPGRATYEQYF; CDR3nt: TGCAGCGTTACCCCCGGGCGGGCAACCTACGAGCAGTACTTC
j_gene: TRBJ1-1; v_gene: TRBV20-1; abundance: NA; d_gene: NA; CDR3aa: CSASPQRGEAFF; CDR3nt: TGCAGTGCTAGCCCTCAGAGGGGGGAAGCTTTCTTT
j_gene: TRBJ2-3; v_gene: TRBV5-5; abundance: few; d_gene: NA; CDR3aa: CASSLDSLTDTQYF; CDR3nt: TGTGCCAGCAGCTTGGACAGCCTCACAGATACGCAGTATTTT
j_gene: TRBJ1-4; v_gene: TRBV28; abundance: NA; d_gene: NA; CDR3aa: CASKYGATNEKLFF; CDR3nt: TGTGCCAGTAAATACGGGGCAACTAATGAAAAACTGTTTTTT
j_gene: TRBJ2-7; v_gene: TRBV6-5; abundance: few; d_gene: TRBD1; CDR3aa: CASRATGTYEQYF; CDR3nt: TGTGCCAGCAGGGCGACAGGGACCTACGAGCAGTACTTC
j_gene: TRBJ1-1; v_gene: TRBV29-1; abundance: few; d_gene: NA; CDR3aa: CSVDVGDRTEAFF; CDR3nt: TGCAGCGTTGATGTCGGGGATCGGACTGAAGCTTTCTTT